This TCR beta chain is from a study of CD8 T cells in ankylosing spondylitis. Study conclusions and caveats: Characteristic, it appeared, of ankylosing spondylitis blood was a TCR beta motif of roughly 8 highly homologous variants. Reports of some motif variants in reactive arthritis synovial fluid and blood predate this one. Reportedly, significant enrichment of disease-linked clones occurred in matched ankylosing spondylitis synovial fluid. With a CD8+ phenotype, disease-linked clones were relatively rare in peripheral blood.

Quantitative barcoded 5'-RACE was used to prepare TCR beta libraries. TCRdb independently ran MiXCR on the 5' RACE reads; one entry per CDR3 protein. The table lists approximately 440,000 distinct CDR3 sequences, more than 15% of them singletons, with about 0.94% in the top ten. Germline V gene lookup returns CDR1 MNHEY and CDR2 SMNVEV (reference sequence). The CDR3 has 17 amino acids. V lost 7 bases, J lost 1 base, and 21 bases lay in between. Remarks on this clonotype: Its matching antigen is unknown.

This chain links TRBV27 with TRBJ2-3; either TRBD1 or TRBD2 may supply D (6 bases each). Sequenced sample: blood, either unsorted or a sorted T cell fraction (not recorded which). This receptor was taken from a male donor with ankylosing spondylitis. The DNA of the CDR3 is TGTGCCAGCAAACGCTCCGGGGGCCAGGTGGGCACAGATACGCAGTATTTT. Encoded protein: CASKRSGGQVGTDTQYF.